Given below is one T cell receptor (beta chain) in context. The data belong to a study of blood T cell repertoires in COVID-19. Study overall: The United States, Italy and Spain supplied acute and convalescent COVID-19 samples.

Per the study methods: From reference gene primer amplification, estimates of nucleated cell counts were derived. Only in-frame clones appear in the TCRdb table, and some are missing; sequencing was by immunoSEQ multiplex PCR. V and J calls and clone size follow that table, whereas D and trimming were derived from the DNA. The table has under 350,000 clones, roughly 89% seen once. The length of the CDR3 is 13 residues. V was shortened by 3 bases and J by 9 bases, with 15 bases between the two germline ends. Germline values: CDR1 GTSNPN, CDR2 SVGIG (reference sequence). V is TRBV30 and J is TRBJ2-1; a possible D gene is TRBD1 (6 bases). Source material: peripheral blood. The clonotype was recovered from a man aged 35 to 55 with acute or convalescent COVID-19. CDR3 DNA sequence: TGTGCCTGGAGACCATCAGGGGCAGGTGAGCAGTTCTTC. Its translation: CAWRPSGAGEQFF.